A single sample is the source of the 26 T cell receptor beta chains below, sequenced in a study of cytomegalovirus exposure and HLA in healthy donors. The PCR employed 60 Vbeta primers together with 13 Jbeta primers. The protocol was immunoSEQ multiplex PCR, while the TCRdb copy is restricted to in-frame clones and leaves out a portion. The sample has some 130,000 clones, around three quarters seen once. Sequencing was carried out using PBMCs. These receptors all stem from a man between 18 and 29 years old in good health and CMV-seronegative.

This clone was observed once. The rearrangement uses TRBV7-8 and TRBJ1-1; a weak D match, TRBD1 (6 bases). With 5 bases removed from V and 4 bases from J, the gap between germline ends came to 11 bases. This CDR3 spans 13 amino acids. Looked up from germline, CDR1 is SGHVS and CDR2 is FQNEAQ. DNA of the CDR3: TGTGCCAGCAGCGTCAACAGGGTCACTGAAGCTTTCTTT. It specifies CASSVNRVTEAFF.

CDR3 sequence: CASSFVRDRAYGYTF. In DNA form, the CDR3 reads TGCGCCAGCAGCTTCGTCCGGGACAGGGCTTATGGCTACACCTTC. This sequence joins TRBV5-1 and TRBJ1-2; 9 bases fit TRBD1. The CDR3 is 15 residues long. J was trimmed by 5 bases and V by 2 bases; bases with no gene match: 7. Germline assignment: CDR1 SGHRS and CDR2 YFSETQ.

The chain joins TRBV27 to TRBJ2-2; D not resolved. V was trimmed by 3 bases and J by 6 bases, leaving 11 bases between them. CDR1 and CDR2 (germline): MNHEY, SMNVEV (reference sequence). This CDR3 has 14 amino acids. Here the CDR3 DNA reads TGTGCCAGCAGTTTGGGCCAGATCGCCGGGGAGCTGTTTTTT. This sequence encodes CASSLGQIAGELFF.

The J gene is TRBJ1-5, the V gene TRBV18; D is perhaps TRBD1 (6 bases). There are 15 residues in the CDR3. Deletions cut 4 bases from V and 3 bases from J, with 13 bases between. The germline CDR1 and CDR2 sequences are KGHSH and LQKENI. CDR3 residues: CASSRDYRDNQPQHF. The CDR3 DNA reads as TGTGCCAGCTCACGAGATTACAGGGACAATCAGCCCCAGCATTTT.

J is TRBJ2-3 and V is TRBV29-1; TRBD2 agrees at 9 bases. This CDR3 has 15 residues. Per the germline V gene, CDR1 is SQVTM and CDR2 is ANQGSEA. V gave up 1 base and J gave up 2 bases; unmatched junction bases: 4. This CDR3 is CSVEGTSVPTDTQYF. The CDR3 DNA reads TGCAGCGTTGAAGGGACTAGCGTCCCCACAGATACGCAGTATTTT.

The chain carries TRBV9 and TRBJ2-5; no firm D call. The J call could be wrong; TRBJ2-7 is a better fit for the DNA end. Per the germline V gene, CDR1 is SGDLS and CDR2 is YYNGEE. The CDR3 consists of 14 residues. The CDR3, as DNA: TGTGCCAGCAGCGTAGATACTTGGAACTACGAGCAGTACTTC. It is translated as CASSVDTWNYEQYF.

DNA for the CDR3: TGTGCCAGCAGCTTGGATGTTAACAGACAGAACTATGGCTACACCTTC. Amino acid sequence: CASSLDVNRQNYGYTF. This sequence joins TRBV5-8 and TRBJ1-2, with D tentatively TRBD1 (5 bases). Germline V gene sequence: CDR1 SGHTS, CDR2 YDEGEE. Deletions cut 0 bases from V and 2 bases from J, with 14 bases between. The length of the CDR3 is 16 residues.

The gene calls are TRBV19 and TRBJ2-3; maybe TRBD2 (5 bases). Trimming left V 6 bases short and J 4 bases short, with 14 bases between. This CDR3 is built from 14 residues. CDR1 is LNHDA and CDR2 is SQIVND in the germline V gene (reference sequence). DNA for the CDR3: TGTGCCAGTAGCCGGGATCACCCAGCAGATACGCAGTATTTT. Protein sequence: CASSRDHPADTQYF.

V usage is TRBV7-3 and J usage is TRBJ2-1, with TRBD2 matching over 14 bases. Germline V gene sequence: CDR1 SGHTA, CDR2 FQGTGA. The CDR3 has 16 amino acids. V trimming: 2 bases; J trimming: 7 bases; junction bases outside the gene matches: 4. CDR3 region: CASSLGTSGGGNEQFF. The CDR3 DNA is TGTGCCAGCAGCTTAGGGACTAGCGGGGGTGGGAATGAGCAGTTCTTC.

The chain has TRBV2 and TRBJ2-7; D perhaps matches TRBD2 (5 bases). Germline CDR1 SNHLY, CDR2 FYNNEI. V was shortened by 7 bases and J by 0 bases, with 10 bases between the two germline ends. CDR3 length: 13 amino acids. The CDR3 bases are TGTGCCAGCACGGGGAGAGCCTCCTACGAGCAGTACGTC. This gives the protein CASTGRASYEQYV.

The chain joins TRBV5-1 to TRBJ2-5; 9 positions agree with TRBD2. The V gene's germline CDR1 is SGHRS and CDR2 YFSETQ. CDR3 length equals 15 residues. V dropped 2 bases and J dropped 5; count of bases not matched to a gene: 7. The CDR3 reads CASSFLGGRGETQYF. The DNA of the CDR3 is TGCGCCAGCAGCTTCTTAGGCGGGAGGGGCGAGACCCAGTACTTC.

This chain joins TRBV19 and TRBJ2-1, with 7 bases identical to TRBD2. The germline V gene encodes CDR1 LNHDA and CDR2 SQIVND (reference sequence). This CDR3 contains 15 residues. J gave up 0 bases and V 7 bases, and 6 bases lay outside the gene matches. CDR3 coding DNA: TGTGCCAGTAACTGGGCTAGCGGCTCCTACAATGAGCAGTTCTTC. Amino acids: CASNWASGSYNEQFF.

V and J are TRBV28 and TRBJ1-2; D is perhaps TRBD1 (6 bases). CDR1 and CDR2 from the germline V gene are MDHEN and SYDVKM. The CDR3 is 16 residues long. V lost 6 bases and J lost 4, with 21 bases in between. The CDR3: CASRAGGGGAGYGYTF. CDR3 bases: TGTGCCAGCAGGGCGGGCGGGGGGGGCGCAGGCTATGGCTACACCTTC.

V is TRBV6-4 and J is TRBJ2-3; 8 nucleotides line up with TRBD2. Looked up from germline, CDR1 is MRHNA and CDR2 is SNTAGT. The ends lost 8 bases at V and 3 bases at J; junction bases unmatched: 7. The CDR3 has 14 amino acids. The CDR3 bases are TGTGCCAGCTCGGGCAGCGGGAGTACAGATACGCAGTATTTT. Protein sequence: CASSGSGSTDTQYF.

In nucleotides, the CDR3 is TGTGCCAGCAGCCAAATCGGGACTACCCCCTACGAGCAGTACTTC. It translates to CASSQIGTTPYEQYF. The V gene is TRBV7-2, the J gene TRBJ2-5; 7 bases match TRBD2. The J call is in doubt because the DNA end fits TRBJ2-7 better. The germline gives CDR1 SGHTA, CDR2 FQGNSA. CDR3 length: 15 amino acids.

The CDR3 nucleotides are TGTGCCAGCAGTGGACTAGCGGGAGTAAACAATGAGCAGTTCTTC. Its protein is CASSGLAGVNNEQFF. The chain recombines TRBV28 with TRBJ2-1; 13 nucleotides align to TRBD2. This CDR3 contains 15 residues. Germline V gene lookup returns CDR1 MDHEN and CDR2 SYDVKM. Trimming took 5 bases from V and 5 from J; bases not matched to a gene: 3.

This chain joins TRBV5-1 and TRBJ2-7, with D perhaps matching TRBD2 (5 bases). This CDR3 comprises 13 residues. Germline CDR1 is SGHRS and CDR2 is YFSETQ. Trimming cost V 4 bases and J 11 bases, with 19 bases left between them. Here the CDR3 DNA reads TGCGCCAGCAGCACAGTAAGCGGAGAGAGGAAGTACGTC. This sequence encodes CASSTVSGERKYV.

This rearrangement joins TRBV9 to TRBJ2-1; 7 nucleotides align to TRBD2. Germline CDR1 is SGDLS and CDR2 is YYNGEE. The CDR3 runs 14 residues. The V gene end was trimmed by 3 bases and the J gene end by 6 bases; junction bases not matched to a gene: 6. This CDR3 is CASSALLAANEQFF. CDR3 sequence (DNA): TGTGCCAGCAGCGCCCTTCTAGCGGCCAATGAGCAGTTCTTC.

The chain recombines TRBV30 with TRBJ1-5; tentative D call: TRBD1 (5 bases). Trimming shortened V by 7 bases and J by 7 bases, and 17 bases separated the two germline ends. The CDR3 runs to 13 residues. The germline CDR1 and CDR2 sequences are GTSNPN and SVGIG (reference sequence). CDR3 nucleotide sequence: TGTGCCTCAGCGGGAGGGGAAGGACAGCCCCAGCATTTT. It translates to CASAGGEGQPQHF. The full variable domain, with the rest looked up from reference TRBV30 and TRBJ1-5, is SQTIHQWPATLVQPVGSPLSLECTVEGTSNPNLYWYRQAAGRGLQLLFYSVGIGQISSEVPQNLSASRPQDRQFILSSKKLLLSDSGFYLCASAGGEGQPQHFGDGTRLSIL.

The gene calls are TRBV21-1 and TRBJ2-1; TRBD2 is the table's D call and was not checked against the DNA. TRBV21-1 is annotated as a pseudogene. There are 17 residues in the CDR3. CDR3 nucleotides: TGTGCCAGCAGCACGGGACTAGCGGGAGGGAAGTACAATGAGCAGTTCTTC. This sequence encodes CASSTGLAGGKYNEQFF.

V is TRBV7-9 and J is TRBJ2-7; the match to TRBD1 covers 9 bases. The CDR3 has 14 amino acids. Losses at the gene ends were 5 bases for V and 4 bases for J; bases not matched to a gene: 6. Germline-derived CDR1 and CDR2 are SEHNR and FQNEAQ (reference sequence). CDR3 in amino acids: CASSPGQGGYEQYV. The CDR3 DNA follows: TGTGCCAGCAGCCCGGGACAGGGAGGATACGAGCAGTACGTC.

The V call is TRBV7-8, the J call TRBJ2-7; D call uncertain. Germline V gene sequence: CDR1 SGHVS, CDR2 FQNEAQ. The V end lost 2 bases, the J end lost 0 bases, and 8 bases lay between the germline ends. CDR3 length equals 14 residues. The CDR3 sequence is CASSLSVSSYEQYF. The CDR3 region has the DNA TGTGCCAGCAGCTTAAGCGTCAGCTCCTACGAGCAGTACTTC. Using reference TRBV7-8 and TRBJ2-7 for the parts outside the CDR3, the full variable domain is GAGVSQSPRYKVAKRGQDVALRCDPISGHVSLFWYQQALGQGPEFLTYFQNEAQLDKSGLPSDRFFAERPEGSVSTLKIQRTQQEDSAVYLCASSLSVSSYEQYFGPGTRLTVT.

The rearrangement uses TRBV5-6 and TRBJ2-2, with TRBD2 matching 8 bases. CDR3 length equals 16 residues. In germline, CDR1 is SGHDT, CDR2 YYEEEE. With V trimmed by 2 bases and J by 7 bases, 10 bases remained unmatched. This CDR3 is CASSFYSGSTIGELFF. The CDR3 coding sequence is TGTGCCAGCAGCTTTTACAGCGGGAGTACTATCGGGGAGCTGTTTTTT.

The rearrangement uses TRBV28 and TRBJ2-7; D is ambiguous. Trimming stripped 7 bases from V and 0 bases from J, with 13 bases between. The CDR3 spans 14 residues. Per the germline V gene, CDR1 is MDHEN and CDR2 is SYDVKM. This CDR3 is CASTIDGYSYEQYF. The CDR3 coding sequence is TGTGCCAGCACCATAGACGGGTACTCCTACGAGCAGTACTTC.

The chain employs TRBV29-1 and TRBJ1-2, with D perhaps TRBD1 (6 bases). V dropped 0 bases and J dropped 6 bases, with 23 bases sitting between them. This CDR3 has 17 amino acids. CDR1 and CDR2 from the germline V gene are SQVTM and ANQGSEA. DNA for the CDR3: TGCAGCGTTGAAGATGGTCTAGAAACAGGGAGCAAGGATGGCTACACCTTC. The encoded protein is CSVEDGLETGSKDGYTF.

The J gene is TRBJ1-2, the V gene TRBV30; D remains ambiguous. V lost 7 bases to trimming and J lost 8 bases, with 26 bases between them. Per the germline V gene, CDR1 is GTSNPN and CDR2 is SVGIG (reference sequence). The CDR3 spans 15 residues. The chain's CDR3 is CAFCKVKRHTDGYTF. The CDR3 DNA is TGTGCCTTTTGTAAGGTGAAGCGGCATACGGACGGCTACACCTTC.